These T cell receptor beta chains were read from a single sample in a study of identical twins. Via MiXCR, TCRdb re-called the 5' RACE reads, giving one row per CDR3 protein. The repertoire consists of hundreds of thousands of distinct CDR3 sequences, with about 12% occurring once and the leading ten covering 1.5% to 2%. Separately, the same data were catalogued under a study of yellow fever vaccine responses in identical twins.

The sample consisted of PBMCs. These receptors were obtained from a woman aged 18-29 years in good health. The conserved cysteine and the conserved F or W are not part of the CDR3 here. D genes are given only for firm matches.

TRBV3-1,NA,ASSQAYNGELF
TRBV29-1,NA,SVVPRDTVRETQY
TRBV5-1,TRBD2,ASSLGAGTSGGYQETQY
TRBV7-7,TRBD1,ASSLGNRGRETQY
TRBV6-4,NA,ASSPGKGETDTQY
TRBV27,TRBD2,ASSPPGLAGNEQY
TRBV14,NA,ASSQSLRSYNEQF
TRBV25-1,TRBD2,ASKGGLWSEQF
TRBV11-3,TRBD1,ASRKKGAGSPLH
TRBV24-1,TRBD2,ATSDPGGRISTDTQY
TRBV20-1,TRBD1,SALRTGEVSPLH
TRBV7-6,TRBD2,ASSSGLAGPRYNEQF
TRBV29-1,TRBD1,SGTGGIQETQY
TRBV2,NA,ASSVIWQGGTGELF
TRBV5-1,NA,ASSSLTYTQY
TRBV6-1,NA,ASTNGDSTDTQY
TRBV10-3,TRBD2,AISATQRETTNEQF
TRBV27,TRBD2,ASSLSWLAGPIGTQY
TRBV20-1,TRBD2,SARTSGNNEQF
TRBV24-1,NA,ATSAPPGPQF
TRBV25-1,NA,ASSDRNYGYT
TRBV2,NA,ASSEYGSTGELF
TRBV28,TRBD2,ASSQGLAGISTDTQY
TRBV11-3,NA,ASSLEVAENNEQF
TRBV12-3/TRBV12-4,TRBD2,ASRYSGGANNEQF